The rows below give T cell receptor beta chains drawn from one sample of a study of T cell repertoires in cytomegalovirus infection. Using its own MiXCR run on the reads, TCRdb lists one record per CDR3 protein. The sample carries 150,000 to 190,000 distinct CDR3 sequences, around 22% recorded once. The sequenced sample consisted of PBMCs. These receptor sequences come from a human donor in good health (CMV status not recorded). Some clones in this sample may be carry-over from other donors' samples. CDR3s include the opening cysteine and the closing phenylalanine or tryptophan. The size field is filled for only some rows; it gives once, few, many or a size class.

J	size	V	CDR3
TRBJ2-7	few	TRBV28	CASNLGQGAYEQYF
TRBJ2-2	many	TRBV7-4	CASSPTSLGPGELFF
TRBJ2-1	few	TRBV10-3	CAIRDPAGRGEQFF
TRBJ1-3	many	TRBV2	CASCRDRGSGNTIYF
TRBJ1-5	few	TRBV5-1	CASSLEGPDQPQHF
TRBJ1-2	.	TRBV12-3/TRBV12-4	CASSLSGQGYGYTF
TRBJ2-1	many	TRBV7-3	CASSPRGDEQFF
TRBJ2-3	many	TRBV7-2	CASSLPSGRVADTQYF
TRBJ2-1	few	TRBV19	CASSGRRSYNEQFF
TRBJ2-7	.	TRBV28	CASVGGIGDEQYF
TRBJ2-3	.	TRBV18	CASSPSGQGPDTQYF
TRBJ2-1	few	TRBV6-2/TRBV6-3	CASRDVGTGVGEQFF
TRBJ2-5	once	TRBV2	CASSGLVGTQYF
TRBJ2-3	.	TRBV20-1	CSAIGGDTQYF
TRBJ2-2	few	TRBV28	CASSFSSSGAEELFF
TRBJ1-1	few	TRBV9	CASSGSGAFSEAFF
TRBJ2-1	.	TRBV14	CASSETSFSYNEQFF
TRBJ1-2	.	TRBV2	CASSNTGTGGYGYTF
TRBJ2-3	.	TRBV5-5	CASSFIQSSSTDTQYF
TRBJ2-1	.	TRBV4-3	CASSQDRGARAGNEQFF
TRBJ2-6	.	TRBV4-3	CASSQGIAGGFSGANVLTF